The T cell receptor (beta chain) under discussion was sequenced for a study of T cell responses to AZD1222 COVID-19 vaccine. Overall study findings and caveats: Clonal diversity may have been underestimated in mostly white British donors. The study reported that nearly half of spike-specific TCRs target unmutated variant regions. Along spike, vaccine-associated CD4 TCRs were found throughout, with dominance at 160-218 and 743-854.

For this clone: The antigen remains unidentified.

It was second doses at about 4 or about 12 weeks that were pooled. The repertoire was sequenced with immunoSEQ multiplex PCR; TCRdb's copy has only in-frame clones and lacks some. The sample has 70,000 or so clones; 83% are singletons. This CDR3 has 15 amino acids. The V gene lost 0 bases and the J gene lost 2 bases, with 5 bases spanning the gap. In germline, CDR1 is SGHTA, CDR2 FQGNSA. The chain combines TRBV7-2 with TRBJ1-6; no firm D call. Here the sequenced sample was peripheral blood, taken 28 days after the second AZD1222 dose. This sequence originates from an adult who received the AZD1222 COVID-19 vaccine. CDR3 sequence (DNA): TGTGCCAGCAGCTTAGCGGGAGCCTATAATTCACCCCTCCACTTT. This encodes CASSLAGAYNSPLHF. The complete variable domain, with remaining parts taken from reference TRBV7-2 and TRBJ1-6, reads GAGVSQSPSNKVTEKGKDVELRCDPISGHTALYWYRQSLGQGLEFLIYFQGNSAPDKSGLPSDRFSAERTGGSVSTLTIQRTQQEDSAVYLCASSLAGAYNSPLHFGNGTRLTVT.